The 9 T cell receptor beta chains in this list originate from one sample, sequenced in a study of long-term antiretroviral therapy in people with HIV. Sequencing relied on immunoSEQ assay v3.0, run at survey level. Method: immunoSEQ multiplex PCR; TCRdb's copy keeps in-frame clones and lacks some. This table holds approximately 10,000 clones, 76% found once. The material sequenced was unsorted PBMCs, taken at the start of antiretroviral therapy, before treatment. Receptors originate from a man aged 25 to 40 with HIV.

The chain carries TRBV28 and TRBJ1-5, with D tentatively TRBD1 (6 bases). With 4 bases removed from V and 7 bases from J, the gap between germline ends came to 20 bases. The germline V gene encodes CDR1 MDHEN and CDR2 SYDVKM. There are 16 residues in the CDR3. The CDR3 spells CASSSWKGGAGQPQHF. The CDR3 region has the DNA TGTGCCAGCAGTTCGTGGAAGGGGGGCGCAGGGCAGCCCCAGCATTTT.

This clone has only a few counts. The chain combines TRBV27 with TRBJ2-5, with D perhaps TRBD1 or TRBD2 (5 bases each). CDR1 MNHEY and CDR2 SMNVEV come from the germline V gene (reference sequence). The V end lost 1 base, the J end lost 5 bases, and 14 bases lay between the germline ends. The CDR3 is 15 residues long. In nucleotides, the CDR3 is TGTGCCAGCAGTTTATGGGGGATGGGCGAGGAGACCCAGTACTTC. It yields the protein CASSLWGMGEETQYF.

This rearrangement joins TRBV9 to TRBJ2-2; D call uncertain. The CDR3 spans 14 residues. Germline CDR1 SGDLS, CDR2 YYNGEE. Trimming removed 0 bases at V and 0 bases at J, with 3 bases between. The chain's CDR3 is CASSVAANTGELFF. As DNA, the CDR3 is TGTGCCAGCAGCGTAGCTGCGAACACCGGGGAGCTGTTTTTT.

The DNA of the CDR3 is TGTGCCAGCAGTTCGAGGAACACTGAAGCTTTCTTT. It yields the protein CASSSRNTEAFF. The chain uses TRBV28 and TRBJ1-1; D call uncertain. CDR1 and CDR2 from the germline V gene are MDHEN and SYDVKM. Trimming shortened V by 4 bases and J by 1 base, and 4 bases separated the two germline ends. The CDR3 is 12 residues long.

For the CDR3, the DNA is TGCAGCGTTGTGAAGGGTATCGGGACCCAGTACTTC. It specifies CSVVKGIGTQYF. The rearrangement uses TRBV29-1 and TRBJ2-5; no firm D call. The V and J ends lost 4 bases and 7 bases respectively, with 13 bases between them. This CDR3 spans 12 amino acids. The V gene's germline CDR1 is SQVTM and CDR2 ANQGSEA.

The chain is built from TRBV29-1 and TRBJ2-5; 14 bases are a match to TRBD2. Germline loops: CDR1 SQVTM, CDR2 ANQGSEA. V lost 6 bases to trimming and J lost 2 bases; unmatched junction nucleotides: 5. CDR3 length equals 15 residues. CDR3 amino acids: CSVGGLAGVQETQYF. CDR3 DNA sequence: TGCAGCGTGGGGGGACTAGCGGGGGTACAAGAGACCCAGTACTTC.

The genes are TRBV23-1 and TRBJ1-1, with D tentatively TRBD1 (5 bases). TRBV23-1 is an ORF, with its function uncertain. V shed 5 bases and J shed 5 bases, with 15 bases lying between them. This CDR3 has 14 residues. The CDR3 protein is CASSEGREGTEAFF. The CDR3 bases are TGCGCCAGCAGTGAGGGCAGGGAGGGGACTGAAGCTTTCTTT.

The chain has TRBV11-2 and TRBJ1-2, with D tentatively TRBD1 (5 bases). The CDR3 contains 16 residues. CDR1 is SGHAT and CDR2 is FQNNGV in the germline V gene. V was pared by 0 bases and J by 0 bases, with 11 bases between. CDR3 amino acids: CASSLDGTQANYGYTF. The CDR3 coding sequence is TGTGCCAGCAGCTTAGATGGGACCCAAGCTAACTATGGCTACACCTTC.

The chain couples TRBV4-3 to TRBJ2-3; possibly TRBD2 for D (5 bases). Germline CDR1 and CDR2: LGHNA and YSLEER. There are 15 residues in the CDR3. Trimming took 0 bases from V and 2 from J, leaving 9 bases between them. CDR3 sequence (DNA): TGCGCCAGCAGCCAAGATTGGGAGCCCACAGATACGCAGTATTTT. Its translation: CASSQDWEPTDTQYF.